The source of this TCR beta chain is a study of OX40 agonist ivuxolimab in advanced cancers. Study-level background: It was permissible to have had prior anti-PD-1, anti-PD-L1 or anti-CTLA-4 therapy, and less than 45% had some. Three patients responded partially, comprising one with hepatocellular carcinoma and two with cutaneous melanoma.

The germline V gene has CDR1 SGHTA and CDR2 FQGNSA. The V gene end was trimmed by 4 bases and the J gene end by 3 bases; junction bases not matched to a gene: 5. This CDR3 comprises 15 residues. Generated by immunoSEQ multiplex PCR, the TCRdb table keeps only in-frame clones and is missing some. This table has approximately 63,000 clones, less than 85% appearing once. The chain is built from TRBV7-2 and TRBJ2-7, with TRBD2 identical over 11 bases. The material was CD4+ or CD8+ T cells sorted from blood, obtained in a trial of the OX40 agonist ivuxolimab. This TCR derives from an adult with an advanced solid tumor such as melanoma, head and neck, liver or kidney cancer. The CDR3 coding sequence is TGTGCCAGCAGCTCAACTAGCGGGGGAATCTACGAGCAGTACTTC. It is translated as CASSSTSGGIYEQYF.